This T cell receptor (beta chain) was identified in a study of T cells after yellow fever vaccination. Via MiXCR, TCRdb re-called the 5' RACE reads, giving one row per CDR3 protein. The table includes 300,000 to 400,000 distinct CDR3 sequences, roughly 9.4% detected once. Germline lookup yields CDR1 SEHNR and CDR2 FQNEAQ (reference sequence). This CDR3 contains 14 residues. V lost 3 bases to trimming and J lost 1 base, with 9 bases between them. There are a few counts of this clonotype. The receptor was isolated from a man aged 18 to 29 who received the YFV17D yellow fever vaccine. Source: PBMCs, taken on the day of the first yellow fever vaccination. The V gene is TRBV7-9, the J gene TRBJ1-1; unclear D gene. CDR3 protein: CASSLDDGNTEAFF. The CDR3 region has the DNA TGTGCCAGCAGCTTGGACGACGGGAACACTGAAGCTTTCTTT.